The clone carrying this TCR beta chain was seen only once. No antigen is known for it. This sample is part of a study of tumor and adjacent non-tumor tissue in lung cancer. Study as a whole: Each sample yielded 4 million to 4.5 million productive TCRbeta reads on average.

TCRbeta libraries were built with three rounds of nested PCR, modified from ARM-PCR. TCRdb re-called the multiplex PCR reads with MiXCR, one entry per CDR3 protein. Here the sample spans 70,000 to 80,000 distinct CDR3 sequences, roughly 72% being singletons. CDR1 and CDR2 (germline): SGHKS, YYEKEE (reference sequence). The CDR3 runs to 16 residues. The J segment lost 6 bases and the V segment lost 2 bases, leaving 10 bases of the junction unmatched. This sample's RNA came from whole unsorted tissue. Study-wide results and limits: Compared with tumor, normal lung showed significantly lower TCR diversity. Top 100 clones took a larger repertoire share in normal lung.

The rearrangement links TRBV5-5 to TRBJ2-7, with 11 bases aligning to TRBD2. Material: lung tumor tissue. This TCR was sampled from a middle-aged woman with non-small cell lung cancer. The CDR3 region has the DNA TGTGCCAGCAGCTTCGATCCTAGACTAGCGGGAATCGAGCAGTACTTC. This gives the protein CASSFDPRLAGIEQYF.